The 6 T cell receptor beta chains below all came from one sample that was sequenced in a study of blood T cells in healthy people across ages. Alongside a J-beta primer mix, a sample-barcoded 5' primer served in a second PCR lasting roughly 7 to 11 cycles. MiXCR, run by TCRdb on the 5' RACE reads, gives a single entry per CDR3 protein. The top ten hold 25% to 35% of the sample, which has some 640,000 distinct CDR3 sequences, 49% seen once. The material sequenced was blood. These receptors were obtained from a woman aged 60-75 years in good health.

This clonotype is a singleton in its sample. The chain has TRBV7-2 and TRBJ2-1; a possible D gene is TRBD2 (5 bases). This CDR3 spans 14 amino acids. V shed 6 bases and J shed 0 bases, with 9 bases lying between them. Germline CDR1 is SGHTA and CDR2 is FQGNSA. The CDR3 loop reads CASRFRGSYNEQFF. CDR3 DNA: TGTGCCAGCAGATTTCGGGGCTCCTACAATGAGCAGTTCTTC.

CDR3 in amino acids: CSARPISGAYEQYF. Written as DNA, the CDR3 is TGCAGTGCTAGGCCCATTTCCGGGGCCTACGAGCAGTACTTC. This chain joins TRBV20-1 and TRBJ2-7, with a tentative D call TRBD2 (5 bases). Trimming removed 3 bases from V and 2 bases from J, with 14 bases in between. Per germline, CDR1 DFQATT and CDR2 SNEGSKA (reference sequence). The CDR3 sequence is 14 residues long.

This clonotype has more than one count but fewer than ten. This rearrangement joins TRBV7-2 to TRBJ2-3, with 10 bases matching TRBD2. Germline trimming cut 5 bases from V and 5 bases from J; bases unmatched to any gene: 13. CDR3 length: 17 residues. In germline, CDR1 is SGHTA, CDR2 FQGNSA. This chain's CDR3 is CASSPLIRLAGEDTQYF. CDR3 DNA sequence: TGTGCCAGCAGCCCATTAATCAGGCTAGCGGGAGAAGATACGCAGTATTTT.

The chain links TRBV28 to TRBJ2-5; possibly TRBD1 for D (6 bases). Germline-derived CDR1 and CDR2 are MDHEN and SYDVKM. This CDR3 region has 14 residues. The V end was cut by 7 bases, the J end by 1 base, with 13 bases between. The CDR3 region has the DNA TGTGCCAGCAAACAGGGTGGCGTCCAAGAGACCCAGTACTTC. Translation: CASKQGGVQETQYF.

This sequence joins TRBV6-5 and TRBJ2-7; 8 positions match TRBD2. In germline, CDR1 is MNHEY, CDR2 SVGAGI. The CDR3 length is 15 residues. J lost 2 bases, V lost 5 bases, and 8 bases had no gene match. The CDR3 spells CASSRSGSAPYEQYF. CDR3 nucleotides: TGTGCCAGCAGTCGCAGCGGGAGTGCCCCCTACGAGCAGTACTTC.

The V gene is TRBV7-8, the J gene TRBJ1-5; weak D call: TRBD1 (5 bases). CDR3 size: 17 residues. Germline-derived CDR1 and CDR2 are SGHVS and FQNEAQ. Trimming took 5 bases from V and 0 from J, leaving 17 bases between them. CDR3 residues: CASSPRTRENSNQPQHF. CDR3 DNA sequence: TGTGCCAGCAGCCCGAGGACAAGGGAGAATAGCAATCAGCCCCAGCATTTT.